This T cell receptor (beta chain) stems from a study of cytomegalovirus exposure and HLA in healthy donors. Study results and caveats: Later work showed greater clonal expansion in HLA-associated TCR beta chains than in equally common others.

On this clone itself: Its target is not known.

Germline V lookup: CDR1 MNHNY, CDR2 SVGAGI (reference sequence). The CDR3 length is 13 residues. Trimming removed 8 bases at V and 9 bases at J, with 17 bases between. With 60 Vbeta and 13 Jbeta primers, the PCR was carried out. Sequenced by immunoSEQ multiplex PCR; TCRdb stores in-frame clones only, minus some. The table has 100,000 to 150,000 clones, roughly 78% seen once. This receptor was obtained from a man younger than 45 in good health and CMV-seronegative. The chain combines TRBV6-6 with TRBJ1-5, with TRBD1 as a possible D gene (5 bases). Sequenced sample: PBMCs. The CDR3 is CASSWGRRWPQHF. The CDR3 coding sequence is TGTGCCAGCTCCTGGGGCAGGCGGTGGCCCCAGCATTTT.